These 26 T cell receptor beta chains were sequenced from one sample in a study of T cell responses to AZD1222 COVID-19 vaccine. Sequenced by immunoSEQ multiplex PCR; TCRdb stores in-frame clones only, minus some. Here the sample spans tens of thousands of clones, approximately 90% being singletons. The sample consisted of peripheral blood, taken on day 0 of AZD1222 vaccination. The receptors were gathered from an adult in good health.

The chain links TRBV15 to TRBJ2-7; 9 nucleotides agree with TRBD1. The trim removed 5 bases at V and 3 bases at J, leaving 5 bases unmatched. The CDR3 has 14 amino acids. Looked up from germline, CDR1 is LNHNV and CDR2 is YYDKDF (reference sequence). The CDR3 DNA reads TGTGCCACCAGCCCCCGACAGGGGGGCTACGAGCAGTACTTC. Amino acid sequence: CATSPRQGGYEQYF.

The chain has TRBV14 and TRBJ2-7; unclear D gene. Germline CDR1 SGHDN, CDR2 FVKESK. The CDR3 is 14 residues long. Between the trimmed V and J ends, which lost 3 bases and 5 bases, there was a span of 14 bases. CDR3 loop: CASSHRARVHEQYF. In nucleotides, the CDR3 is TGTGCCAGCAGCCACCGGGCTAGAGTCCACGAGCAGTACTTC.

Points on this clone: The sample holds other DNA sequences that translate to the same CDR3. The V call is TRBV6-2 or TRBV6-3, the J call TRBJ1-1; no firm D call. The CDR3 length is 13 residues. From germline, CDR1 is MNHEY and CDR2 SVGEGT. Trimming took off 2 bases at V and 0 bases at J, with 4 bases between the two ends. In DNA, the CDR3 is TGTGCCAGCAGTTACAGGGTGAACACTGAAGCTTTCTTT. Protein sequence: CASSYRVNTEAFF.

The rearrangement uses TRBV9 and TRBJ1-4; 7 positions agree with TRBD1. Germline CDR1 reads SGDLS; CDR2 reads YYNGEE. The length of the CDR3 is 17 residues. V was pared by 3 bases and J by 7 bases, with 15 bases of the junction left unmatched. Written as DNA, the CDR3 is TGTGCCAGCAGCGCACTAGGGACAGCCTCTTTGGGTGAAAAACTGTTTTTT. The encoded protein is CASSALGTASLGEKLFF. Full variable domain (remainder filled in from reference TRBV9 and TRBJ1-4): DSGVTQTPKHLITATGQRVTLRCSPRSGDLSVYWYQQSLDQGLQFLIQYYNGEERAKGNILERFSAQQFPDLHSELNLSSLELGDSALYFCASSALGTASLGEKLFFGSGTQLSVL.

This clone has only one observation. This chain links TRBV14 with TRBJ2-5; 11 nucleotides align to TRBD1. Germline-derived CDR1 and CDR2 are SGHDN and FVKESK. The junction had 7 bases not matched to a gene; V was cut back by 5 bases and J by 5 bases. The CDR3 has 15 residues. The CDR3 DNA follows: TGTGCCAGCAGCGTTCCGGGACAGGGGGTTGAGACCCAGTACTTC. It codes for CASSVPGQGVETQYF. The full variable domain, with the rest looked up from reference TRBV14 and TRBJ2-5, is EAGVTQFPSHSVIEKGQTVTLRCDPISGHDNLYWYRRVMGKEIKFLLHFVKESKQDESGMPNNRFLAERTGGTYSTLKVQPAELEDSGVYFCASSVPGQGVETQYFGPGTRLLVL.

The V gene is TRBV19, the J gene TRBJ1-6; TRBD1 might be the D (6 bases). The germline gives CDR1 LNHDA, CDR2 SQIVND (reference sequence). The V end was cut by 7 bases, the J end by 5 bases, with 12 bases between. There are 14 residues in the CDR3. The CDR3 reads CASTDRGNNSPLHF. The CDR3 bases are TGTGCCAGTACCGATAGGGGGAATAATTCACCCCTCCACTTT.

This clone was found once. This chain joins TRBV4-3 and TRBJ2-5; the D gene is possibly TRBD2 (5 bases). The CDR3 totals 17 residues. V dropped 0 bases and J dropped 1 base, with 15 bases sitting between them. CDR1 and CDR2 (germline): LGHNA, YSLEER. CDR3 DNA: TGCGCCAGCAGCCAAGATCTGAGCGGAGGCCCCCAAGAGACCCAGTACTTC. Translating it yields CASSQDLSGGPQETQYF.

This sequence joins TRBV9 and TRBJ1-1; TRBD1 matches 10 bases. The germline gives CDR1 SGDLS, CDR2 YYNGEE. Trimming at V came to 4 bases and at J to 7 bases, leaving 10 bases not matched to a gene. The CDR3 length is 15 residues. This chain's CDR3 is CASSPQDRGVGEAFF. The CDR3, as DNA: TGTGCCAGCAGCCCGCAGGACAGGGGGGTGGGTGAAGCTTTCTTT.

V usage is TRBV20-1 and J usage is TRBJ2-7; D is possibly TRBD2 (6 bases). This CDR3 contains 16 residues. Germline-derived CDR1 and CDR2 are DFQATT and SNEGSKA (reference sequence). V lost 3 bases to trimming and J lost 3 bases, with 21 bases between them. CDR3 bases: TGCAGTGCTAGTACCCCCAATCCTAGCGCCTACTACGAGCAGTACTTC. Translating it yields CSASTPNPSAYYEQYF.

V is TRBV11-2 and J is TRBJ2-2, with no clear D. The germline V gene has CDR1 SGHAT and CDR2 FQNNGV. This CDR3 region has 14 residues. V was trimmed by 2 bases and J by 0 bases, leaving 4 bases between them. The CDR3 is CASSLKANTGELFF. In DNA, the CDR3 is TGTGCCAGCAGCTTAAAGGCGAACACCGGGGAGCTGTTTTTT.

Here the CDR3 reads CATSRSLGQLRDFGYTF. The CDR3, as DNA: TGTGCCACCAGCAGATCCCTTGGACAGCTAAGGGACTTTGGCTACACCTTC. The chain carries TRBV15 and TRBJ1-2; maybe TRBD1 (6 bases). The germline gives CDR1 LNHNV, CDR2 YYDKDF (reference sequence). Trimming took 2 bases from V and 7 from J, leaving 23 bases between them. CDR3 length: 17 residues.

The V gene is TRBV7-9, the J gene TRBJ2-5, with D possibly TRBD2 on 5 matching bases. The V end was cut by 1 base, the J end by 7 bases, with 7 bases between. The germline V gene has CDR1 SEHNR and CDR2 FQNEAQ (reference sequence). CDR3 length equals 12 residues. CDR3 in amino acids: CASSLVAGTQYF. CDR3 in DNA: TGTGCCAGCAGCTTAGTCGCGGGGACCCAGTACTTC.

V usage is TRBV5-4 and J usage is TRBJ1-1; D gene uncertain. V lost 0 bases to trimming and J lost 0 bases, with 3 bases between them. Germline CDR1 SGHNT, CDR2 YYREEE (reference sequence). The CDR3 consists of 13 residues. As DNA, the CDR3 is TGTGCCAGCAGCTTGGATGTGAACACTGAAGCTTTCTTT. Its translation: CASSLDVNTEAFF.

The chain carries TRBV11-1 and TRBJ2-5; D may be TRBD2 (5 bases). CDR3 size: 14 residues. Per germline, CDR1 SGHAT and CDR2 FQDESV (reference sequence). Trimming removed 5 bases from V and 5 bases from J, with 15 bases in between. In DNA form, the CDR3 reads TGTGCCAGCAGCGTCGGGATCCCGAGGGAGACCCAGTACTTC. Amino acids: CASSVGIPRETQYF.

This CDR3 is CASSFPAGDAPDTQYF. The CDR3 nucleotides are TGTGCCAGCAGCTTTCCTGCGGGAGACGCCCCAGATACGCAGTATTTT. V gene TRBV5-4 combines with J gene TRBJ2-3, with 7 bases aligning to TRBD2. CDR1 is SGHNT, CDR2 YYREEE, per germline (reference sequence). The CDR3 covers 16 residues. V was clipped by 2 bases and J by 4 bases; unmatched bases: 10.

The V gene is TRBV6-5, the J gene TRBJ2-5; 7 bases are shared with TRBD2. The CDR3 is made up of 13 amino acids. Germline lookup yields CDR1 MNHEY and CDR2 SVGAGI. V shed 11 bases and J 7 bases; nucleotides not matched to a gene: 13. The CDR3 DNA is TGTGCCGGTTCGGAGGGGACGGGGGGGACCCAGTACTTC. As protein: CAGSEGTGGTQYF.

The chain combines TRBV11-3 with TRBJ1-1, with D maybe TRBD1 (5 bases). V was trimmed by 5 bases and J by 1 base, leaving 8 bases between them. CDR1 and CDR2 from the germline V gene are SGHNT and YENEEA. CDR3 size: 13 residues. The CDR3 nucleotides are TGTGCCAGCAGCCGGGGGTCGAACACTGAAGCTTTCTTT. Its protein product is CASSRGSNTEAFF.

The genes are TRBV14 and TRBJ2-7; TRBD1 matches 10 bases. The germline V gene has CDR1 SGHDN and CDR2 FVKESK. The CDR3 is 14 amino acids. J lost 5 bases, V lost 4 bases, and 5 bases had no gene match. Written as DNA, the CDR3 is TGTGCCAGCAGCCTCCCGGGACAGGGGAACGAGCAGTACTTC. It specifies CASSLPGQGNEQYF.

The J gene is TRBJ1-1, the V gene TRBV18, with TRBD1 matching 11 bases. There are 18 residues in the CDR3. V lost 2 bases and J lost 0; bases outside the gene matches: 8. CDR1 is KGHSH, CDR2 LQKENI, per germline. The CDR3 is CASSPSGTGGRMNTEAFF. The CDR3, as DNA: TGTGCCAGCTCACCAAGCGGGACAGGGGGTCGCATGAACACTGAAGCTTTCTTT.

This chain joins TRBV14 and TRBJ1-1, with D possibly TRBD1 on 5 matching bases. Germline lookup yields CDR1 SGHDN and CDR2 FVKESK. This CDR3 has 17 residues. The V end lost 1 base, the J end lost 0 bases, and 15 bases lay between the germline ends. The CDR3 nucleotides are TGTGCCAGCAGCCAAGGATCCTTTCAGGGCTTGAACACTGAAGCTTTCTTT. Its protein is CASSQGSFQGLNTEAFF.

This clone was found many times. Other DNA sequences in this sample translate to the same CDR3. The V gene is TRBV12-3 or TRBV12-4, the J gene TRBJ2-5, with no clear D. The V end was cut by 3 bases, the J end by 3 bases, with 2 bases between. CDR3 length: 11 residues. CDR3 sequence: CASSFEETQYF. CDR3 coding DNA: TGTGCCAGCAGTTTCGAAGAGACCCAGTACTTC.

V gene TRBV11-1 combines with J gene TRBJ1-1; 7 nucleotides agree with TRBD1. The CDR3 is 15 residues long. With V trimmed by 5 bases and J by 5 bases, 11 bases remained unmatched. Germline CDR1 reads SGHAT; CDR2 reads FQDESV (reference sequence). This CDR3 reads CASSPLTGTYTEAFF. CDR3 in DNA: TGTGCCAGCAGCCCGTTGACAGGGACGTATACTGAAGCTTTCTTT. Using reference TRBV11-1 and TRBJ1-1 for the parts outside the CDR3, the full variable domain is EAEVAQSPRYKITEKSQAVAFWCDPISGHATLYWYRQILGQGPELLVQFQDESVVDDSQLPKDRFSAERLKGVDSTLKIQPAELGDSAMYLCASSPLTGTYTEAFFGQGTRLTVV.

The rearrangement links TRBV5-1 to TRBJ1-1, with 12 bases fitting TRBD1. CDR3 size: 17 residues. J was trimmed by 4 bases and V by 0 bases; bases with no gene match: 7. CDR1 SGHRS and CDR2 YFSETQ come from the germline V gene. CDR3 sequence (DNA): TGCGCCAGCAGCTTGGTGGGACAGGGGGCCGGGGGCACTGAAGCTTTCTTT. As protein: CASSLVGQGAGGTEAFF. Full variable domain (outside the CDR3, taken from reference TRBV5-1 and TRBJ1-1): KAGVTQTPRYLIKTRGQQVTLSCSPISGHRSVSWYQQTPGQGLQFLFEYFSETQRNKGNFPGRFSGRQFSNSRSEMNVSTLELGDSALYLCASSLVGQGAGGTEAFFGQGTRLTVV.

CDR3 residues: CASSRTGGPYEQYF. In DNA, the CDR3 is TGTGCCAGCAGCAGGACAGGGGGGCCCTACGAGCAGTACTTC. The rearrangement uses TRBV6-2 or TRBV6-3 and TRBJ2-7; 10 bases are a match to TRBD1. The germline CDR1 and CDR2 sequences are MNHEY and SVGEGT. Germline trimming cut 6 bases from V and 2 bases from J; bases unmatched to any gene: 4. The CDR3 consists of 14 residues.

The V call is TRBV6-1, the J call TRBJ1-3, with D perhaps matching TRBD1 (5 bases). Germline-derived CDR1 and CDR2 are MNHNS and SASEGT. The V end lost 4 bases, the J end lost 4 bases, and 23 bases lay between the germline ends. The CDR3 sequence is 18 residues long. CDR3 amino acids: CASSGPPSEGKIGNTIYF. The CDR3 region has the DNA TGTGCCAGCAGTGGACCCCCATCTGAGGGGAAGATAGGAAACACCATATATTTT.

The chain joins TRBV6-5 to TRBJ2-7, with a weak D call TRBD1 (6 bases). V lost 4 bases and J 6 bases, leaving 10 bases between the germline ends. This CDR3 is built from 12 residues. The V gene's germline CDR1 is MNHEY and CDR2 SVGAGI. CDR3 residues: CASSWEGGEQYF. Here the CDR3 DNA reads TGTGCCAGCAGTTGGGAAGGGGGCGAGCAGTACTTC.